The 32 T cell receptor beta chains in this list originate from one sample, sequenced in a study of CD8 T cells in ankylosing spondylitis. General study findings and limits: Blood of patients with ankylosing spondylitis appeared to be characterized by a TCR beta motif of several highly homologous variants.

TCRdb re-called the 5' RACE reads through MiXCR, storing one row per CDR3 protein. This sample carries some 700,000 distinct CDR3 sequences, 15% to 20% of them seen once, and the ten largest clones take around 20%. No antigen has been assigned to these receptors. The sequencing sample was made of blood, either unsorted or a sorted T cell fraction (not recorded which). The receptors come from a male donor with ankylosing spondylitis.

This clonotype appeared a single time. The V and J genes are TRBV11-2 and TRBJ2-3, with 15 nucleotides matching TRBD2. The CDR3 spans 20 residues. Trimming removed 3 bases from V and 0 bases from J; junction bases left unmatched: 10. The V gene's germline CDR1 is SGHAT and CDR2 FQNNGV. The CDR3 DNA is TGTGCCAGCAGCTTGAAGGGACTAGCGGGAGGTGGGGCTAGCACAGATACGCAGTATTTT. The encoded protein is CASSLKGLAGGGASTDTQYF.

There are a few counts of this clonotype. The V and J genes are TRBV9 and TRBJ2-3; D uncertain. The CDR3 length is 13 residues. Germline V gives CDR1 SGDLS, CDR2 YYNGEE. V lost 0 bases to trimming and J lost 2 bases, with 4 bases between them. The CDR3 spells CASSVDNTDTQYF. The CDR3 region has the DNA TGTGCCAGCAGCGTAGACAACACAGATACGCAGTATTTT.

This clonotype was counted only a few times. J is TRBJ2-5 and V is TRBV29-1; D gene unclear. The CDR3 totals 11 residues. Germline V CDR1 and CDR2: SQVTM, ANQGSEA. V shed 2 bases and J shed 4 bases, with 5 bases lying between them. The CDR3 DNA reads TGCAGCGTTGAACTGGGAGAGACCCAGTACTTC. Translating it yields CSVELGETQYF.

This clonotype appeared a few times. The chain has TRBV9 and TRBJ1-2; tentative D call: TRBD1 (6 bases). Per the germline V gene, CDR1 is SGDLS and CDR2 is YYNGEE. The CDR3 length is 11 residues. V was trimmed by 7 bases and J by 4 bases, leaving 8 bases between them. CDR3 bases: TGTGCCAGCGGGGGCTCCTATGGCTACACCTTC. Translation: CASGGSYGYTF.

The gene calls are TRBV29-1 and TRBJ2-5; TRBD2 might be the D (5 bases). CDR1 is SQVTM, CDR2 ANQGSEA, per germline. This CDR3 is 14 amino acids long. V gave up 8 bases and J gave up 3 bases, with 19 bases separating them. CDR3: CSPPSRSGEETQYF. CDR3 nucleotides: TGCAGCCCCCCCAGCCGGTCCGGGGAAGAGACCCAGTACTTC.

This clonotype was detected only a few times. The chain combines TRBV10-2 with TRBJ2-5; D possibly corresponds to TRBD1 (6 bases). The V end lost 6 bases, the J end lost 6 bases, and 17 bases lay between the germline ends. Germline V gives CDR1 WSHSY, CDR2 SAAADI. The CDR3 sequence is 14 residues long. CDR3 nucleotides: TGCGCCAGCAGGACAGGCACCCCATTGCAGACCCAGTACTTC. Translated, it gives CASRTGTPLQTQYF.

This clonotype was seen ten or more times. The chain recombines TRBV20-1 with TRBJ2-4; 8 nucleotides agree with TRBD2. V lost 1 base to trimming and J lost 8 bases; unmatched junction nucleotides: 7. Germline values: CDR1 DFQATT, CDR2 SNEGSKA (reference sequence). This CDR3 spans 14 amino acids. The CDR3 protein is CSARAGGLGYIQYF. DNA for the CDR3: TGCAGTGCTAGAGCGGGGGGGCTTGGGTACATTCAGTACTTC.

The chain joins TRBV7-2 to TRBJ1-2; 10 bases are a match to TRBD1. The CDR3 spans 15 residues. V lost 5 bases and J lost 7; bases outside the gene matches: 10. Germline V gives CDR1 SGHTA, CDR2 FQGNSA. CDR3 amino acids: CASSRRDRGSGGYTF. CDR3 coding DNA: TGTGCCAGCAGCAGGCGGGACAGGGGTAGCGGTGGCTACACCTTC. The variable domain in full, completed from reference TRBV7-2 and TRBJ1-2, reads GAGVSQSPSNKVTEKGKDVELRCDPISGHTALYWYRQSLGQGLEFLIYFQGNSAPDKSGLPSDRFSAERTGGSVSTLTIQRTQQEDSAVYLCASSRRDRGSGGYTFGSGTRLTVV.

The rearrangement uses TRBV11-2 and TRBJ2-2, with 7 bases matching TRBD2. The CDR3 extends over 15 amino acids. CDR1 and CDR2 from the germline V gene are SGHAT and FQNNGV. V lost 4 bases and J lost 4; bases outside the gene matches: 6. This CDR3 reads CASSSVAGLTGELFF. The CDR3, as DNA: TGTGCCAGCAGCTCCGTAGCGGGCCTCACCGGGGAGCTGTTTTTT.

This clonotype turned up a few times. The J gene is TRBJ1-2, the V gene TRBV12-3 or TRBV12-4, with D hard to call. Deletions cut 2 bases from V and 8 bases from J, with 27 bases between. The CDR3 totals 18 residues. CDR3 residues: CASSLSGVPRLNLRGYTF. The DNA for the CDR3 is TGTGCCAGCAGTTTAAGTGGCGTCCCCCGACTGAATCTGAGGGGCTACACCTTC.

This clonotype showed up just a few times. The rearrangement links TRBV29-1 to TRBJ2-1, with D tentatively TRBD2 (5 bases). Germline-derived CDR1 and CDR2 are SQVTM and ANQGSEA. The CDR3 has 13 amino acids. Trimming stripped 1 base from V and 3 bases from J, with 7 bases between. CDR3 sequence: CSVEGENYNEQFF. The DNA of the CDR3 is TGCAGCGTTGAAGGGGAGAACTACAATGAGCAGTTCTTC.

In its sample, this clonotype was seen many times. The chain employs TRBV20-1 and TRBJ2-7, with TRBD2 identical over 8 bases. The CDR3 runs 15 residues. In germline, CDR1 is DFQATT, CDR2 SNEGSKA (reference sequence). V was pared by 0 bases and J by 4 bases, with 8 bases of the junction left unmatched. The CDR3 DNA is TGCAGTGCTAGAGATCTGATAGCGGGATCATACGAGCAGTACTTC. Residues: CSARDLIAGSYEQYF.

In the case of this clonotype: At one boundary the junction diverges from the germline segment, which might be a read error. V gene TRBV29-1 combines with J gene TRBJ1-2; D not resolved. Germline CDR1 reads SQVTM; CDR2 reads ANQGSEA. The CDR3 consists of 11 residues. CDR3 coding DNA: TGCAGCGTTGAAGAGGAGGGTTGTCCGGCTTTC. Translation: CSVEEEGCPAF.

This sequence joins TRBV28 and TRBJ1-5, with D tentatively TRBD1 (6 bases). The CDR3 has 15 amino acids. CDR1 is MDHEN, CDR2 SYDVKM, per germline. Trimming took off 4 bases at V and 2 bases at J, with 12 bases between the two ends. The CDR3 spells CASSSQGIGNQPQHF. CDR3 in DNA: TGTGCCAGCAGTTCACAGGGCATTGGCAATCAGCCCCAGCATTTT.

V and J are TRBV11-2 and TRBJ2-7, with 8 nucleotides matching TRBD2. Germline V CDR1 and CDR2: SGHAT, FQNNGV. Losses at the gene ends were 3 bases for V and 2 bases for J; bases not matched to a gene: 6. The CDR3 runs 15 residues. As DNA, the CDR3 is TGTGCCAGCAGCTTCGAGCGGGGGCCGACCTACGAGCAGTACTTC. Translating it yields CASSFERGPTYEQYF.

This clonotype turned up a few times. This chain joins TRBV5-1 and TRBJ2-7; D unresolved. The CDR3 runs to 13 residues. The germline CDR1 and CDR2 sequences are SGHRS and YFSETQ. The V end lost 5 bases, the J end lost 2 bases, and 11 bases lay between the germline ends. The chain's CDR3 is CASSFWTAYEQYF. DNA for the CDR3: TGCGCCAGCAGTTTCTGGACCGCCTACGAGCAGTACTTC.

J is TRBJ1-2 and V is TRBV29-1; TRBD1 is a possible D gene (5 bases). Germline V gene sequence: CDR1 SQVTM, CDR2 ANQGSEA. Trimming took off 3 bases at V and 6 bases at J, with 11 bases between the two ends. The CDR3 is 12 residues long. CDR3 sequence reads: CSVDPLTDGYTF. In nucleotides, the CDR3 is TGCAGCGTTGATCCGTTGACAGATGGCTACACCTTC.

The rearrangement uses TRBV29-1 and TRBJ1-2; 7 bases agree with TRBD1. V dropped 3 bases and J dropped 5; count of bases not matched to a gene: 6. This CDR3 is built from 13 residues. Germline V gene data show CDR1 as SQVTM and CDR2 as ANQGSEA. The DNA for the CDR3 is TGCAGCGTTGAGACCAGGGGGAAATATGGCTACACCTTC. Protein: CSVETRGKYGYTF.

The V and J genes are TRBV12-3 or TRBV12-4 and TRBJ2-2, with D unclear. Trimming took 3 bases from V and 1 from J, leaving 6 bases between them. CDR3 size: 14 residues. CDR3 loop: CASSFRENTGELFF. In nucleotides, the CDR3 is TGTGCCAGCAGTTTTCGCGAGAACACCGGGGAGCTGTTTTTT.

This clonotype was seen only a few times. The chain has TRBV20-1 and TRBJ2-1, with D uncertain. V was shortened by 0 bases and J by 3 bases, with 15 bases between the two germline ends. The CDR3 runs 16 residues. Germline values: CDR1 DFQATT, CDR2 SNEGSKA (reference sequence). The CDR3 nucleotides are TGCAGTGCTAGAGATCCGATGTTTGCAGTCTACAATGAGCAGTTCTTC. Protein: CSARDPMFAVYNEQFF.

The chain combines TRBV12-3 or TRBV12-4 with TRBJ2-1; the D is unclear. Trimming cost V 5 bases and J 15 bases, with 26 bases left between them. This CDR3 is 15 amino acids long. The CDR3 spells CASSPSAFVTVGLFF. The CDR3 nucleotides read TGTGCCAGCAGTCCTTCGGCTTTTGTGACCGTCGGGTTGTTCTTC.

V and J are TRBV7-3 and TRBJ2-1, with TRBD2 matching 10 bases. The CDR3 has 16 amino acids. Germline V CDR1 and CDR2: SGHTA, FQGTGA. V dropped 0 bases and J dropped 7; count of bases not matched to a gene: 6. For the CDR3, the DNA is TGTGCCAGCAGCTTAACGCCGCTAGCGGGAGTTAATGAGCAGTTCTTC. Translating it yields CASSLTPLAGVNEQFF.

This chain joins TRBV2 and TRBJ2-2; D is unclear. Germline CDR1 SNHLY, CDR2 FYNNEI. Between the trimmed V and J ends, which lost 2 bases and 0 bases, there was a span of 4 bases. The CDR3 spans 14 residues. Here the CDR3 reads CASSEQTNTGELFF. CDR3 coding DNA: TGTGCCAGCAGTGAACAAACGAACACCGGGGAGCTGTTTTTT.

This clonotype was observed a handful of times. This chain connects TRBV29-1 to TRBJ1-2, with a tentative D call TRBD1 (6 bases). Trimming removed 6 bases from V and 8 bases from J, with 16 bases in between. From germline, CDR1 is SQVTM and CDR2 ANQGSEA. The CDR3 extends over 12 amino acids. Here the CDR3 DNA reads TGCAGCGTCCCCCGGGGGGCCGAAGGCTACACCTTC. This translates into CSVPRGAEGYTF.

The chain carries TRBV7-3 and TRBJ2-3; 8 nucleotides line up with TRBD2. The trim removed 2 bases at V and 4 bases at J, leaving 8 bases unmatched. Germline V gene lookup returns CDR1 SGHTA and CDR2 FQGTGA. This CDR3 is built from 16 residues. Here the CDR3 reads CASSLDVGGASDTQYF. The CDR3 DNA is TGTGCCAGCAGCTTAGATGTCGGGGGGGCCTCAGATACGCAGTATTTT.

The chain couples TRBV15 to TRBJ2-7; D possibly corresponds to TRBD1 (5 bases). The CDR3 sequence is 15 residues long. Germline CDR1 reads LNHNV; CDR2 reads YYDKDF (reference sequence). Trimming removed 0 bases at V and 5 bases at J, with 14 bases between. The CDR3 bases are TGTGCCACCAGCAGAGATGTTCAGGGTACCCACGAGCAGTACTTC. Residues: CATSRDVQGTHEQYF.

This chain links TRBV3-1 with TRBJ1-5; D call uncertain. Germline values: CDR1 LGHDT, CDR2 YNNKEL (reference sequence). The CDR3 is made up of 13 amino acids. V lost 4 bases, J lost 1 base, and 5 bases lay in between. The CDR3 loop reads CASSPTSNQPQHF. DNA of the CDR3: TGTGCCAGCAGCCCTACGAGCAATCAGCCCCAGCATTTT.

This chain uses TRBV7-9 with TRBJ2-5, with no clear D. The CDR3 loop spans 15 amino acids. Trimming stripped 0 bases from V and 3 bases from J, with 11 bases between. In germline, CDR1 is SEHNR, CDR2 FQNEAQ (reference sequence). CDR3: CASSLALSLEETQYF. CDR3 nucleotide sequence: TGTGCCAGCAGCTTAGCGCTAAGCCTAGAAGAGACCCAGTACTTC.

The table lists this clonotype with a few counts. The chain links TRBV12-3 or TRBV12-4 to TRBJ2-5; D is uncertain. The CDR3 is 11 amino acids. Trimming pared 5 bases from V and 5 bases from J, leaving 6 bases between. The CDR3 loop reads CASSRAETQYF. The CDR3 bases are TGTGCCAGCAGTCGCGCGGAGACCCAGTACTTC.

V gene TRBV29-1 combines with J gene TRBJ2-7; D may be TRBD1 (5 bases). Trimming cost V 6 bases and J 0 bases, with 6 bases left between them. This CDR3 comprises 11 residues. Per germline, CDR1 SQVTM and CDR2 ANQGSEA. The CDR3 DNA is TGCAGCGTGACAGTCTCCTACGAGCAGTACTTC. Translating gives CSVTVSYEQYF.

This clonotype was observed a handful of times. The chain has TRBV10-3 and TRBJ2-1; 14 nucleotides line up with TRBD2. This CDR3 contains 18 residues. The trim removed 10 bases at V and 1 base at J, leaving 12 bases unmatched. Germline V lookup: CDR1 ENHRY, CDR2 SYGVKD. The CDR3 DNA reads as TGTGCCACCCAGACCGGGACTAGCGGGAGCGGGTCCTACAATGAGCAGTTCTTC. The encoded protein is CATQTGTSGSGSYNEQFF.

The CDR3 coding sequence is TGCGCCAGCAGCCAAGGGACAGGGGGCGGCTACACCTTC. This sequence encodes CASSQGTGGGYTF. This chain connects TRBV4-1 to TRBJ1-2, with 11 bases aligning to TRBD1. CDR1 MGHRA and CDR2 YSYEKL come from the germline V gene. The CDR3 runs 13 residues. V lost 1 base to trimming and J lost 8 bases; unmatched junction nucleotides: 0.